Listed below are T cell receptor beta chains from one sample, sequenced in a study of T cells in Graves' hyperthyroidism and ophthalmopathy. TCRdb re-called the multiplex PCR reads through MiXCR, storing one row per CDR3 protein. The sample has approximately 350,000 distinct CDR3 sequences, over 12% seen once; the top ten hold about 20%. The sample consisted of blood. Source of these receptors: a woman aged 60-75 years with Graves' ophthalmopathy. CDR3s include the opening cysteine and the closing phenylalanine or tryptophan. D genes are given only for firm matches. Only some rows state a clone size, as once, few, many or a class for expanded clones.

D: .; J: TRBJ2-1; size: many; V: TRBV5-1; DNA: TGCGCCAGCAGCTTGGAGGGTAGCTCCTACAATGAGCAGTTCTTC; CDR3: CASSLEGSSYNEQFF
D: TRBD1; J: TRBJ2-1; size: many; V: TRBV2; DNA: TGTGCCAGCAGTGAGGAAAACAGTGGACAGGGCGAGCCCTACAATGAGCAGTTCTTC; CDR3: CASSEENSGQGEPYNEQFF
D: .; J: TRBJ2-1; size: many; V: TRBV30; DNA: TGTGCCTGGAGTGTGGGCAGAACCTACAATGAGCAGTTCTTC; CDR3: CAWSVGRTYNEQFF
D: TRBD2; J: TRBJ2-5; size: many; V: TRBV24-1; DNA: TGTGCCACCAGTGACCCGGGAGGGCGGGAGACCCAGTACTTC; CDR3: CATSDPGGRETQYF
D: TRBD2; J: TRBJ2-1; size: many; V: TRBV11-2; DNA: TGTGCCAGCAGCCAGTTGGGGGGGAATGAGCAGTTCTTC; CDR3: CASSQLGGNEQFF
D: .; J: TRBJ1-2; size: .; V: TRBV27; DNA: TGTGCCAGCAGTTTATTGGGAGGGGACGGCTACACCTTC; CDR3: CASSLLGGDGYTF
D: TRBD1; J: TRBJ1-5; size: .; V: TRBV28; DNA: TGTGCCAGCAGTCCCCCCGGCAGGGGGGGGGACAATCAGCCCCAGCATTTT; CDR3: CASSPPGRGGDNQPQHF
D: .; J: TRBJ1-5; size: few; V: TRBV7-2; DNA: TGTGCCAGCAGCGAGACAGTGAACGGTATTCGGCCCCAGCATTTT; CDR3: CASSETVNGIRPQHF
D: .; J: TRBJ1-2; size: many; V: TRBV6-2/TRBV6-3; DNA: TGTGCCAGCAGTTACGGCCGGGGTAACTATGGCTACACCTTC; CDR3: CASSYGRGNYGYTF
D: .; J: TRBJ1-4; size: many; V: TRBV30; DNA: TGTGCCTCCGGAAGGCAGGGAAGTGAAAAACTGTTTTTT; CDR3: CASGRQGSEKLFF
D: TRBD2; J: TRBJ2-7; size: few; V: TRBV6-2/TRBV6-3; DNA: TGTGCCGGCAGTCTGACTAGCGGGAGCTCCTACGAGCAGTACTTC; CDR3: CAGSLTSGSSYEQYF
D: .; J: TRBJ1-1; size: .; V: TRBV6-2/TRBV6-3; DNA: TGTGCCAGCAGCCTATGGCAGGGAACTGAAGCTTTCTTT; CDR3: CASSLWQGTEAFF
D: .; J: TRBJ2-3; size: many; V: TRBV10-2; DNA: TGCGCCAGCAAGCACTCAACAGATACGCAGTATTTT; CDR3: CASKHSTDTQYF
D: TRBD1; J: TRBJ1-4; size: few; V: TRBV28; DNA: TGTGCCAGCAGTTTACCCGGGACAGGGGACGAAAAACTGTTTTTT; CDR3: CASSLPGTGDEKLFF
D: TRBD1; J: TRBJ2-7; size: many; V: TRBV6-5; DNA: TGTGCCAGCAGTTATGCTGGGACAGGGGGCTCCGAGCAGTACTTC; CDR3: CASSYAGTGGSEQYF
D: .; J: TRBJ2-4; size: many; V: TRBV28; DNA: TGTGCCAGCAGTCTGGAGGCCAAAAACATTCAGTACTTC; CDR3: CASSLEAKNIQYF
D: .; J: TRBJ2-5; size: many; V: TRBV7-9; DNA: TGTGCCAGCAGCTTACAGACAGATTACCAAGAGACCCAGTACTTC; CDR3: CASSLQTDYQETQYF
D: TRBD2; J: TRBJ2-1; size: .; V: TRBV12-3/TRBV12-4; DNA: TGTGCCAGCAGACCTCTAGCGGGAGGGAGCTCCTACAATGAGCAGTTCTTC; CDR3: CASRPLAGGSSYNEQFF
D: TRBD2; J: TRBJ2-5; size: many; V: TRBV11-2; DNA: TGTGCCAGCAGCGTTATAGCGGGACTAAGGGAGACCCAGTACTTC; CDR3: CASSVIAGLRETQYF
D: TRBD1; J: TRBJ1-1; size: few; V: TRBV6-2/TRBV6-3; DNA: TGTGCCAGCAGTTACGGTCGGGACAGGATGAACACTGAAGCTTTCTTT; CDR3: CASSYGRDRMNTEAFF
D: .; J: TRBJ1-4; size: many; V: TRBV28; DNA: TGTGCCAGCACCCAGAGGTCGAGGCCGAATGAAAAACTGTTTTTT; CDR3: CASTQRSRPNEKLFF
D: .; J: TRBJ2-2; size: many; V: TRBV6-1; DNA: TGTGCCAGCATTAGAGTCGCAACCGGGGAGCTGTTTTTT; CDR3: CASIRVATGELFF
D: .; J: TRBJ2-5; size: .; V: TRBV3-1; DNA: TGTGCCAGCAGCCCTTCCTCGGGAGTAGAGACCCAGTACTTC; CDR3: CASSPSSGVETQYF
D: TRBD1; J: TRBJ2-5; size: many; V: TRBV5-1; DNA: TGCGCCAGCAGGACTACCGGACAGGGGGAAGAGACCCAGTACTTC; CDR3: CASRTTGQGEETQYF
D: .; J: TRBJ2-7; size: many; V: TRBV7-8; DNA: TGTGCCAGCAGCTCCTTAGCGGGACAGACCTACGAGCAGTACTTC; CDR3: CASSSLAGQTYEQYF
D: .; J: TRBJ2-7; size: many; V: TRBV12-3/TRBV12-4; DNA: TGTGCCAGCACCTTTTCAACCGGGAACAGGGTATTTGGGCAGTACTTC; CDR3: CASTFSTGNRVFGQYF
D: .; J: TRBJ2-1; size: many; V: TRBV13; DNA: TGTGCCAGCAGACACCTCTCGTACGAGGCCTCCTACAATGAGCAGTTCTTC; CDR3: CASRHLSYEASYNEQFF
D: .; J: TRBJ1-2; size: .; V: TRBV12-3/TRBV12-4; DNA: TGTGCCAGCAATCGACGGTCGCCCCTCGGCTACACCTTC; CDR3: CASNRRSPLGYTF
D: .; J: TRBJ2-7; size: many; V: TRBV7-2; DNA: TGTGCCAGCAGCCCCGGGACCCTCGAGCAGTACTTC; CDR3: CASSPGTLEQYF
D: .; J: TRBJ1-5; size: many; V: TRBV2; DNA: TGTGCCAGCAATATGGGCGTAGGCAATCAGCCCCAGCATTTT; CDR3: CASNMGVGNQPQHF
D: TRBD2; J: TRBJ2-1; size: many; V: TRBV7-2; DNA: TGTGCCAGCAGCTCGGGACTAGCGGGGGGTGGTAATGAGCAGTTCTTC; CDR3: CASSSGLAGGGNEQFF
D: .; J: TRBJ2-5; size: many; V: TRBV5-1; DNA: TGCGCCAGCAGCCTGGGCCTTGCTGGGAAGGTGACCCAGTACTTC; CDR3: CASSLGLAGKVTQYF
D: .; J: TRBJ1-3; size: .; V: TRBV5-6; DNA: TGTGCCAGCAGCTCGGTAACAGCGCGCTCTGGAAACACCATATATTTT; CDR3: CASSSVTARSGNTIYF
D: TRBD2; J: TRBJ2-5; size: .; V: TRBV4-1; DNA: TGCGCCAGCAGCCCCAGGTGGACTAGCGGGTGGGCACAAGAGACCCAGTACTTC; CDR3: CASSPRWTSGWAQETQYF
D: .; J: TRBJ2-4; size: few; V: TRBV3-1; DNA: TGTGCCAGCAGCCCCAGGTTGGGGCTAGCCAAAAACATTCAGTACTTC; CDR3: CASSPRLGLAKNIQYF
D: TRBD2; J: TRBJ2-3; size: .; V: TRBV20-1; DNA: TGCAGTGCTAGGGGGGGGGGGACCAGCACAGATACGCAGTATTTT; CDR3: CSARGGGTSTDTQYF
D: TRBD2; J: TRBJ2-5; size: many; V: TRBV28; DNA: TGTGCCAGCAGTTTCAGTCGGACTAGCGACCAAGAGACCCAGTACTTC; CDR3: CASSFSRTSDQETQYF
D: .; J: TRBJ1-1; size: many; V: TRBV7-2; DNA: TGTGCCAGCAGCTTAGCAGGGCCAAGCTCTGAAGCTTTCTTT; CDR3: CASSLAGPSSEAFF
D: TRBD2; J: TRBJ2-7; size: .; V: TRBV19; DNA: TGTGCCAGTAGTCCGACTCTTAGCGGGGGCTCCTACGAGCAGTACTTC; CDR3: CASSPTLSGGSYEQYF
D: .; J: TRBJ2-3; size: many; V: TRBV28; DNA: TGTGCCAGCAGTTTAGGAGGGCCCGCCACAGATACGCAGTATTTT; CDR3: CASSLGGPATDTQYF
D: .; J: TRBJ2-2; size: many; V: TRBV28; DNA: TGTGCCAGCAGTTTCCCCGCAGGGATCGCCGGGGAGCTGTTTTTT; CDR3: CASSFPAGIAGELFF
D: .; J: TRBJ2-7; size: many; V: TRBV30; DNA: TGTGCCTGGAGTGTACTTGCGGACGCCTACGAGCAGTACTTC; CDR3: CAWSVLADAYEQYF
D: .; J: TRBJ2-1; size: many; V: TRBV27; DNA: TGTGCCAGCAGTTTAGGGCTAGCTCCCAACAATGAGCAGTTCTTC; CDR3: CASSLGLAPNNEQFF
D: TRBD2; J: TRBJ2-7; size: .; V: TRBV10-1; DNA: TGCGCCAGCAGACCGGGACTAGCGGGAGGCCTTCTTTCCTACGAGCAGTACTTC; CDR3: CASRPGLAGGLLSYEQYF
D: .; J: TRBJ1-5; size: .; V: TRBV5-1; DNA: TGCGCCAGCAGCTCGGCCTCGGGGTCGGATCAGCCCCAGCATTTT; CDR3: CASSSASGSDQPQHF